A single sample gave rise to the 8 T cell receptor beta chains below, sequenced in a study of long-term antiretroviral therapy in people with HIV. This was the immunoSEQ v3.0 assay at survey level. Profiling relied on immunoSEQ multiplex PCR, and the TCRdb table lists in-frame clones only, not all of them. Among 15,000 to 20,000 clones listed, around 77% were seen once. The sample was unsorted PBMCs, taken 2.3 years after starting antiretroviral therapy. These receptor sequences come from a woman in her thirties or forties with HIV.

The V call is TRBV2, the J call TRBJ2-2, with TRBD2 identical over 7 bases. Germline lookup yields CDR1 SNHLY and CDR2 FYNNEI. This CDR3 comprises 14 residues. Trimming took 7 bases from V and 1 from J; bases not matched to a gene: 3. The CDR3 DNA sequence: TGTGCCAGCAAAACGGGGGGGAACACCGGGGAGCTGTTTTTT. This sequence encodes CASKTGGNTGELFF.

There are a few counts of this clone. The chain employs TRBV2 and TRBJ1-1; the D is unclear. Germline CDR1 SNHLY, CDR2 FYNNEI. The CDR3 spans 13 residues. Between the trimmed V and J ends, which lost 6 bases and 1 base, there was a span of 9 bases. CDR3 sequence reads: CASRVGWNTEAFF. CDR3 DNA sequence: TGTGCCAGCAGGGTTGGGTGGAACACTGAAGCTTTCTTT.

The chain uses TRBV19 and TRBJ2-3; the match to TRBD1 covers 7 bases. Germline CDR1 LNHDA, CDR2 SQIVND (reference sequence). V was pared by 3 bases and J by 5 bases, with 2 bases of the junction left unmatched. The CDR3 extends over 13 amino acids. The CDR3 here is CASSITGVDTQYF. The CDR3 bases are TGTGCCAGTAGTATTACAGGGGTAGATACGCAGTATTTT.

This clone was picked up one time. The chain recombines TRBV10-3 with TRBJ1-3; D is undetermined. The CDR3 sequence is 12 residues long. Trimming removed 4 bases at V and 1 base at J, with 2 bases between. CDR1 and CDR2 (germline): ENHRY, SYGVKD. The CDR3 protein is CAISASGNTIYF. The CDR3 coding sequence is TGTGCCATCAGTGCTTCTGGAAACACCATATATTTT.

The CDR3 protein is CASRTNSPLHF. CDR3 coding DNA: TGTGCCAGCAGGACCAATTCACCCCTCCACTTT. The genes are TRBV6-5 and TRBJ1-6, with no clear D. CDR1 and CDR2 (germline): MNHEY, SVGAGI. Between the trimmed V and J ends, which lost 6 bases and 7 bases, there was a span of 4 bases. This CDR3 has 11 residues.

The chain employs TRBV18 and TRBJ2-1, with 11 positions matching TRBD2. CDR1 KGHSH and CDR2 LQKENI come from the germline V gene. J gave up 7 bases and V 4 bases, and 12 bases lay outside the gene matches. The CDR3 totals 17 residues. The CDR3 DNA follows: TGTGCCAGCTCACTTATAACTAGCGGGAGTACGGCGAATGAGCAGTTCTTC. Its translation: CASSLITSGSTANEQFF.

V usage is TRBV6-6 and J usage is TRBJ2-3, with D possibly matching TRBD1 (5 bases). V was trimmed by 0 bases and J by 2 bases, leaving 9 bases between them. Germline assignment: CDR1 MNHNY and CDR2 SVGAGI (reference sequence). The CDR3 extends over 15 amino acids. As DNA, the CDR3 is TGTGCCAGCAGTTACTCTGCAGGGCCCACAGATACGCAGTATTTT. Its protein is CASSYSAGPTDTQYF.

The V gene is TRBV7-9, the J gene TRBJ2-7, with 7 bases fitting TRBD2. There are 16 residues in the CDR3. Germline V gene sequence: CDR1 SEHNR, CDR2 FQNEAQ (reference sequence). The ends lost 5 bases at V and 2 bases at J; junction bases unmatched: 12. CDR3 amino acids: CASSALGGDYTYEQYF. In nucleotides, the CDR3 is TGTGCCAGCAGCGCCCTGGGGGGGGACTACACCTACGAGCAGTACTTC.